One sample yielded the 27 T cell receptor beta chains listed below, sequenced in a study of T cell responses to AZD1222 COVID-19 vaccine. Sequencing used immunoSEQ multiplex PCR; TCRdb keeps in-frame clones, though not all of them. The table includes some 150,000 clones, 75% to 90% detected once. The material was peripheral blood, obtained 28 days after the second AZD1222 dose. The source is an adult who received the AZD1222 COVID-19 vaccine.

This clone was observed a single time. The chain combines TRBV25-1 with TRBJ2-2, with a tentative D call TRBD1 (6 bases). The germline V and J ends were trimmed by 1 base and 1 base, with 7 bases remaining between them. Looked up from germline, CDR1 is MGHDK and CDR2 is SYGVNS. This CDR3 region has 15 residues. The CDR3 protein is CASSELGQNTGELFF. The CDR3 nucleotides are TGTGCCAGCAGTGAATTGGGACAGAACACCGGGGAGCTGTTTTTT. Full variable domain (rest looked up from reference TRBV25-1 and TRBJ2-2): EADIYQTPRYLVIGTGKKITLECSQTMGHDKMYWYQQDPGMELHLIHYSYGVNSTEKGDLSSESTVSRIRTEHFPLTLESARPSHTSQYLCASSELGQNTGELFFGEGSRLTVL.

V usage is TRBV6-2 or TRBV6-3 and J usage is TRBJ2-1, with D possibly TRBD2 on 6 matching bases. Trimming removed 6 bases from V and 5 bases from J, with 20 bases in between. The germline gives CDR1 MNHEY, CDR2 SVGEGT. The CDR3 is 16 amino acids. CDR3 loop: CASSPAGLAVNNEQFF. The CDR3 DNA follows: TGTGCCAGCAGCCCGGCAGGGTTAGCGGTAAACAATGAGCAGTTCTTC.

The chain couples TRBV3-1 (or the pseudogene TRBV3-2) to TRBJ2-7; 8 nucleotides match TRBD1. Germline V gene sequence: CDR1 LGHDT, CDR2 YNNKEL (reference sequence). The CDR3 consists of 14 residues. Trimming at V came to 3 bases and at J to 2 bases, leaving 3 bases not matched to a gene. The CDR3 nucleotides read TGTGCCAGCAGCCATGACAGGGGCCCCTACGAGCAGTACTTC. Its translation is CASSHDRGPYEQYF.

The rearrangement uses TRBV7-3 and TRBJ1-6; TRBD1 agrees at 8 bases. Germline V gene data show CDR1 as SGHTA and CDR2 as FQGTGA. This CDR3 contains 15 residues. The V gene end was trimmed by 3 bases and the J gene end by 10 bases; junction bases not matched to a gene: 8. The CDR3 loop reads CASSLAGTGFSPLHF. The DNA of the CDR3 is TGTGCCAGCAGCTTGGCCGGGACAGGTTTCTCACCCCTCCACTTT. Combining the CDR3 with reference TRBV7-3 and TRBJ1-6 gives the whole variable domain GAGVSQTPSNKVTEKGKYVELRCDPISGHTALYWYRQSLGQGPEFLIYFQGTGAADDSGLPNDRFFAVRPEGSVSTLKIQRTERGDSAVYLCASSLAGTGFSPLHFGNGTRLTVT.

This sequence joins TRBV18 and TRBJ1-5; 8 bases map to TRBD1. After removal of 3 bases from V and 6 bases from J, the junction contained 7 bases not matched to a gene. The CDR3 contains 15 residues. From germline, CDR1 is KGHSH and CDR2 LQKENI. The CDR3 here is CASSPSTGEAQPQHF. The CDR3 nucleotides are TGTGCCAGCTCACCGTCGACAGGGGAGGCTCAGCCCCAGCATTTT.

This chain connects TRBV11-2 to TRBJ2-7; unclear D gene. With 2 bases removed from V and 3 bases from J, the gap between germline ends came to 11 bases. The CDR3 has 14 amino acids. CDR1 is SGHAT and CDR2 is FQNNGV in the germline V gene. DNA of the CDR3: TGTGCCAGCAGCTTAATTAAGGAGTTCTACGAGCAGTACTTC. As protein: CASSLIKEFYEQYF.

The chain recombines TRBV6-2 or TRBV6-3 with TRBJ2-1; 10 bases align to TRBD1. The CDR3 runs 17 residues. Germline lookup yields CDR1 MNHEY and CDR2 SVGEGT. The V gene end was trimmed by 0 bases and the J gene end by 8 bases; junction bases not matched to a gene: 10. CDR3 nucleotide sequence: TGTGCCAGCAGTTACTCGAGGTCGGACAGGGGGAACCATGAGCAGTTCTTC. Its translation is CASSYSRSDRGNHEQFF.

V gene TRBV6-1 combines with J gene TRBJ1-5, with D maybe TRBD1 (6 bases). With 3 bases removed from V and 7 bases from J, the gap between germline ends came to 10 bases. CDR3 length: 13 residues. Germline V gene sequence: CDR1 MNHNS, CDR2 SASEGT. The CDR3 loop is CASSENRVQPQHF. The CDR3, as DNA: TGTGCCAGCAGTGAGAACAGGGTACAGCCCCAGCATTTT.

This rearrangement joins TRBV7-2 to TRBJ2-5; 8 bases are a match to TRBD2. J gave up 5 bases and V 2 bases, and 7 bases lay outside the gene matches. CDR1 is SGHTA, CDR2 FQGNSA, per germline. CDR3 length equals 15 residues. This chain's CDR3 is CASSLNKRERETQYF. In DNA, the CDR3 is TGTGCCAGCAGCTTAAATAAGCGGGAGAGGGAGACCCAGTACTTC.

The J gene is TRBJ2-5, the V gene TRBV7-9; D is unclear. This CDR3 is built from 14 residues. V was clipped by 1 base and J by 5 bases, with 11 bases between them. Looked up from germline, CDR1 is SEHNR and CDR2 is FQNEAQ (reference sequence). This CDR3 is CASSLGVASETQYF. In nucleotides, the CDR3 is TGTGCCAGCAGCTTAGGGGTAGCCTCGGAGACCCAGTACTTC.

The genes are TRBV9 and TRBJ2-1; D ambiguous. Germline V gives CDR1 SGDLS, CDR2 YYNGEE. The CDR3 is made up of 13 amino acids. V was trimmed by 0 bases and J by 7 bases, leaving 8 bases between them. The CDR3 DNA sequence: TGTGCCAGCAGCGTAGTGCCTACTAATGAGCAGTTCTTC. This sequence encodes CASSVVPTNEQFF.

The CDR3 is CASSPKSGLAGYNEQFF. CDR3 nucleotides: TGTGCCAGCAGCCCCAAAAGTGGACTAGCGGGATACAATGAGCAGTTCTTC. The chain employs TRBV5-4 and TRBJ2-1; the match to TRBD2 covers 12 bases. V gave up 4 bases and J gave up 4 bases; unmatched junction bases: 9. The CDR3 loop spans 17 amino acids. CDR1 SGHNT and CDR2 YYREEE come from the germline V gene (reference sequence). The full variable domain, completed using reference TRBV5-4 and TRBJ2-1, is ETGVTQSPTHLIKTRGQQVTLRCSSQSGHNTVSWYQQALGQGPQFIFQYYREEENGRGNFPPRFSGLQFPNYSSELNVNALELDDSALYLCASSPKSGLAGYNEQFFGPGTRLTVL.

The V and J genes are TRBV30 and TRBJ1-1, with TRBD1 identical over 7 bases. J gave up 3 bases and V 5 bases, and 3 bases lay outside the gene matches. This CDR3 has 12 residues. CDR1 and CDR2 from the germline V gene are GTSNPN and SVGIG (reference sequence). CDR3 in amino acids: CAWRDRDTEAFF. The CDR3 DNA reads TGTGCCTGGCGTGACAGGGACACTGAAGCTTTCTTT.

The chain is built from TRBV28 and TRBJ2-1; 7 bases are shared with TRBD2. Looked up from germline, CDR1 is MDHEN and CDR2 is SYDVKM. This CDR3 comprises 14 residues. The V segment lost 2 bases and the J segment 6 bases; nucleotides outside the gene matches: 4. In DNA form, the CDR3 reads TGTGCCAGCAGTTTAACTAGCGCGATCAATGAGCAGTTCTTC. Amino acids: CASSLTSAINEQFF.

The genes are TRBV19 and TRBJ1-2, with 7 bases fitting TRBD1. Germline lookup yields CDR1 LNHDA and CDR2 SQIVND (reference sequence). V dropped 7 bases and J dropped 0; count of bases not matched to a gene: 5. This CDR3 has 14 amino acids. CDR3 residues: CASTGQASNYGYTF. CDR3 bases: TGTGCCAGTACTGGACAGGCCTCTAACTATGGCTACACCTTC.

The chain carries TRBV3-1 (or the pseudogene TRBV3-2) and TRBJ1-1, with D perhaps matching TRBD1 (6 bases). CDR3 length equals 13 residues. CDR1 is LGHDT, CDR2 YNNKEL, per germline (reference sequence). V was pared by 3 bases and J by 5 bases, with 10 bases between. CDR3 sequence (DNA): TGTGCCAGCAGCCAGAGGGGGGGTACTGAAGCTTTCTTT. This codes for CASSQRGGTEAFF.

This clone was counted a single time. The chain employs TRBV28 and TRBJ2-7, with TRBD1 as a possible D gene (5 bases). V dropped 4 bases and J dropped 5 bases, with 21 bases sitting between them. The CDR3 extends over 16 amino acids. The V gene's germline CDR1 is MDHEN and CDR2 SYDVKM. The CDR3 DNA follows: TGTGCCAGCAGTTCCCCTCAAGCAGGCAGGGCCCACGAGCAGTACTTC. Amino acid sequence: CASSSPQAGRAHEQYF.

The CDR3 DNA is TGCGCCAGCAGCTTGGAAGGGACCACCCACAATGAGCAGTTCTTC. It translates to CASSLEGTTHNEQFF. V gene TRBV5-1 combines with J gene TRBJ2-1; D tentatively fits TRBD1 or TRBD2 (5 bases each). The length of the CDR3 is 15 residues. The germline V gene encodes CDR1 SGHRS and CDR2 YFSETQ. Trimming shortened V by 0 bases and J by 5 bases, and 12 bases separated the two germline ends.

The rearrangement joins TRBV6-5 to TRBJ2-3; D uncertain. CDR1 and CDR2 from the germline V gene are MNHEY and SVGAGI. With 6 bases removed from V and 5 bases from J, the gap between germline ends came to 15 bases. The CDR3 contains 14 residues. The CDR3: CASRKGRAQDTQYF. The CDR3 DNA is TGTGCCAGCAGGAAAGGCCGCGCACAAGATACGCAGTATTTT.

This chain connects TRBV5-1 to TRBJ2-1; TRBD2 agrees at 10 bases. The germline CDR1 and CDR2 sequences are SGHRS and YFSETQ. The CDR3 covers 15 residues. The V segment lost 0 bases and the J segment 8 bases; nucleotides outside the gene matches: 5. DNA for the CDR3: TGCGCCAGCAGCTTGGCTAGCGGGAGTATCGATGAGCAGTTCTTC. Translating gives CASSLASGSIDEQFF. Complete variable domain (other parts from reference TRBV5-1 and TRBJ2-1): KAGVTQTPRYLIKTRGQQVTLSCSPISGHRSVSWYQQTPGQGLQFLFEYFSETQRNKGNFPGRFSGRQFSNSRSEMNVSTLELGDSALYLCASSLASGSIDEQFFGPGTRLTVL.

This clone was observed a handful of times. The gene calls are TRBV2 and TRBJ2-1; the match to TRBD2 covers 7 bases. The CDR3 is 14 amino acids. Germline CDR1 is SNHLY and CDR2 is FYNNEI. The trim removed 5 bases at V and 5 bases at J, leaving 6 bases unmatched. The CDR3 protein is CASSILGTNNEQFF. The CDR3 DNA reads as TGTGCCAGCAGTATACTGGGGACTAACAATGAGCAGTTCTTC.

The rearrangement joins TRBV28 to TRBJ2-1, with a tentative D call TRBD2 (5 bases). The CDR3 has 16 amino acids. Germline values: CDR1 MDHEN, CDR2 SYDVKM. The germline V and J ends were trimmed by 4 bases and 7 bases, with 20 bases remaining between them. The CDR3 loop is CASSWRQPGVSNEQFF. In DNA, the CDR3 is TGTGCCAGCAGTTGGAGGCAACCAGGCGTTAGTAATGAGCAGTTCTTC.

The V call is TRBV6-5, the J call TRBJ1-4; 7 nucleotides line up with TRBD1. V lost 2 bases to trimming and J lost 4 bases; unmatched junction nucleotides: 7. This CDR3 contains 16 residues. Germline CDR1 reads MNHEY; CDR2 reads SVGAGI. The CDR3 sequence: CASSYRGRLINEKLFF. DNA for the CDR3: TGTGCCAGCAGTTACAGGGGGCGCCTCATTAATGAAAAACTGTTTTTT.

The CDR3 bases are TGTGCCAGCAGCTCGGCCGGGACTCCGGGACCCGGGGAGCTGTTTTTT. Translation: CASSSAGTPGPGELFF. J is TRBJ2-2 and V is TRBV7-3; perhaps TRBD2 as D (6 bases). Trimming left V 4 bases short and J 6 bases short, with 18 bases between. CDR1 SGHTA and CDR2 FQGTGA come from the germline V gene. This CDR3 is 16 amino acids long.

This clone came up a few times. The chain couples TRBV7-2 to TRBJ2-1; TRBD2 might be the D (6 bases). Germline V lookup: CDR1 SGHTA, CDR2 FQGNSA. The CDR3 consists of 15 residues. V lost 3 bases and J 5 bases, leaving 14 bases between the germline ends. The CDR3 region is CASSFTSGTHNEQFF. Here the CDR3 DNA reads TGTGCCAGCAGCTTTACCTCCGGGACTCACAATGAGCAGTTCTTC. Drawing the rest from reference TRBV7-2 and TRBJ2-1, the complete variable domain is GAGVSQSPSNKVTEKGKDVELRCDPISGHTALYWYRQSLGQGLEFLIYFQGNSAPDKSGLPSDRFSAERTGGSVSTLTIQRTQQEDSAVYLCASSFTSGTHNEQFFGPGTRLTVL.

This clone was detected only once. The V call is TRBV6-5, the J call TRBJ2-7; tentatively, D is TRBD2 (5 bases). CDR3 length: 13 amino acids. Germline values: CDR1 MNHEY, CDR2 SVGAGI. The V and J ends lost 8 bases and 6 bases respectively, with 17 bases between them. The CDR3 nucleotides are TGTGCCAGCGGGAGTACAGTAGAAGGCGAGCAGTACTTC. It encodes CASGSTVEGEQYF.

The gene calls are TRBV18 and TRBJ1-1; 8 bases are a match to TRBD1. Per germline, CDR1 KGHSH and CDR2 LQKENI. Losses at the gene ends were 3 bases for V and 3 bases for J; bases not matched to a gene: 3. This CDR3 has 14 amino acids. The CDR3 reads CASSPDREDTEAFF. CDR3 sequence (DNA): TGTGCCAGCTCACCGGACAGGGAGGACACTGAAGCTTTCTTT.